This section outlines one T cell receptor beta chain sequence together with its context. The antigen is undetermined. Sorting of CD4+ and CD8+ T cells was performed on PBMCs. This specimen belongs to a study of CD8+ T cells in alopecia areata. The overall study: In an open-label trial, patients got 5 to 10 mg tofacitinib twice daily. Broader study findings: Patients shared TCRs less clearly than mice did, possibly for HLA-related reasons.

The CDR3 is 16 residues long. V lost 1 base, J lost 2 bases, and 3 bases stayed unmatched. Germline assignment: CDR1 SGHNT and CDR2 YYREEE (reference sequence). It was cDNA, reverse transcribed from extracted RNA, that served as the sequencing template. Only in-frame clones appear in the TCRdb table, and some are missing; sequencing was by immunoSEQ multiplex PCR. The sample holds about 98,000 clones, roughly 42% seen once. Sequenced material: CD4+ T cells sorted from blood. The source is a human donor with alopecia areata. The chain recombines TRBV5-4 with TRBJ2-1, with 10 bases lining up with TRBD2. CDR3 protein: CASSLKAGGAYNEQFF. CDR3 in DNA: TGTGCCAGCAGCTTGAAAGCGGGAGGGGCCTACAATGAGCAGTTCTTC.